These T cell receptor beta chains were read from a single sample in a study of shared clonotypes between healthy human individuals. This table comes from immunoSEQ multiplex PCR, and its TCRdb copy is limited to in-frame clones, with some not included. This sample has roughly 1 million clones, with around 76% found just once. Sequenced sample: memory CD4+ T cells sorted from blood. The receptors shown here come from a man aged 18 to 30 in good health. The CDR3 runs from the conserved cysteine through the conserved F or W. Each record gives: CDR3 length, clone size, V gene, J gene, D gene, CDR3 protein, CDR3 DNA. D genes are given only for firm matches. Only part of the rows carry a size: once, few, many, or a class if the clone is expanded.

CDR3 length: 11
clone size: .
V gene: TRBV30
J gene: TRBJ2-2
D gene: .
CDR3 protein: CAWTVGGELFF
CDR3 DNA: TGTGCCTGGACGGTAGGCGGGGAGCTGTTTTTT

CDR3 length: 14
clone size: .
V gene: TRBV6-5
J gene: TRBJ1-1
D gene: .
CDR3 protein: CASSDSLMNTEAFF
CDR3 DNA: TGTGCCAGCAGTGACAGCCTCATGAACACTGAAGCTTTCTTT

CDR3 length: 15
clone size: .
V gene: TRBV28
J gene: TRBJ1-1
D gene: .
CDR3 protein: CASSPVGSGNTEAFF
CDR3 DNA: TGTGCCAGCAGCCCCGTGGGATCGGGTAACACTGAAGCTTTCTTT

CDR3 length: 14
clone size: .
V gene: TRBV6-5
J gene: TRBJ2-1
D gene: .
CDR3 protein: CASSYRGPLGEQFF
CDR3 DNA: TGTGCCAGCAGTTACAGGGGACCGCTCGGCGAGCAGTTCTTC

CDR3 length: 14
clone size: .
V gene: TRBV5-1
J gene: TRBJ2-2
D gene: .
CDR3 protein: CASRRTSNTGELFF
CDR3 DNA: TGCGCCAGCAGACGGACTTCGAACACCGGGGAGCTGTTTTTT

CDR3 length: 14
clone size: once
V gene: TRBV30
J gene: TRBJ2-1
D gene: .
CDR3 protein: CAWSGTSYLGEQFF
CDR3 DNA: TGTGCCTGGAGTGGAACTAGTTATCTGGGTGAGCAGTTCTTC

CDR3 length: 13
clone size: once
V gene: TRBV7-3
J gene: TRBJ2-7
D gene: .
CDR3 protein: CASSSSLGTEQYF
CDR3 DNA: TGTGCCAGCAGCTCGTCGTTAGGGACCGAGCAGTACTTC

CDR3 length: 16
clone size: .
V gene: TRBV5-6
J gene: TRBJ2-3
D gene: .
CDR3 protein: CASSLMRASSTDTQYF
CDR3 DNA: TGTGCCAGCAGCTTGATGCGGGCCTCAAGCACAGATACGCAGTATTTT

CDR3 length: 17
clone size: few
V gene: TRBV9
J gene: TRBJ1-1
D gene: .
CDR3 protein: CASSVDPGGQINTEAFF
CDR3 DNA: TGTGCCAGCAGCGTAGACCCGGGGGGGCAGATAAACACTGAAGCTTTCTTT

CDR3 length: 13
clone size: few
V gene: TRBV29-1
J gene: TRBJ1-2
D gene: .
CDR3 protein: CSVPNPLSYGYTF
CDR3 DNA: TGCAGCGTTCCGAATCCCCTAAGCTATGGCTACACCTTC

CDR3 length: 13
clone size: .
V gene: TRBV7-2
J gene: TRBJ2-5
D gene: .
CDR3 protein: CASSSGPGGAQYF
CDR3 DNA: TGTGCCAGCAGCTCGGGACCCGGCGGGGCCCAGTACTTC

CDR3 length: 15
clone size: .
V gene: TRBV15
J gene: TRBJ1-5
D gene: .
CDR3 protein: CATSKQLGDNQPQHF
CDR3 DNA: TGTGCCACCAGCAAACAACTAGGGGACAATCAGCCCCAGCATTTT

CDR3 length: 11
clone size: .
V gene: TRBV5-4
J gene: TRBJ2-3
D gene: .
CDR3 protein: CASSYLGTQYF
CDR3 DNA: TGTGCCAGCAGCTATTTGGGAACGCAGTATTTT

CDR3 length: 16
clone size: once
V gene: TRBV4-1
J gene: TRBJ1-2
D gene: .
CDR3 protein: CASSQDISFFPYGYTF
CDR3 DNA: TGCGCCAGCAGCCAAGATATCTCCTTCTTCCCCTATGGCTACACCTTC

CDR3 length: 12
clone size: .
V gene: TRBV7-3
J gene: TRBJ2-7
D gene: .
CDR3 protein: CASSRPGGEQYF
CDR3 DNA: TGTGCCAGCAGCCGGCCGGGCGGCGAGCAGTACTTC

CDR3 length: 13
clone size: .
V gene: TRBV28
J gene: TRBJ2-7
D gene: TRBD1
CDR3 protein: CASRTGGRDEQYF
CDR3 DNA: TGTGCCAGCCGGACAGGGGGAAGGGACGAGCAGTACTTC

CDR3 length: 14
clone size: .
V gene: TRBV6-5
J gene: TRBJ1-1
D gene: .
CDR3 protein: CASSYLYVGGEAFF
CDR3 DNA: TGTGCCAGCAGTTACTTGTATGTTGGGGGAGAAGCTTTCTTT

CDR3 length: 14
clone size: .
V gene: TRBV7-2
J gene: TRBJ2-1
D gene: TRBD1
CDR3 protein: CASSSGTGASVQFF
CDR3 DNA: TGTGCCAGCAGCTCCGGGACAGGGGCGAGTGTGCAGTTCTTC

CDR3 length: 15
clone size: .
V gene: TRBV11-2
J gene: TRBJ2-5
D gene: .
CDR3 protein: CASSPRLGAQETQYF
CDR3 DNA: TGTGCCAGCAGCCCACGGTTGGGGGCCCAAGAGACCCAGTACTTC

CDR3 length: 16
clone size: .
V gene: TRBV7-9
J gene: TRBJ2-3
D gene: .
CDR3 protein: CASSSEGRANTDTQYF
CDR3 DNA: TGTGCCAGCAGCTCCGAGGGGCGGGCTAATACGGATACGCAGTATTTT

CDR3 length: 13
clone size: few
V gene: TRBV10-3
J gene: TRBJ2-3
D gene: .
CDR3 protein: CAISEGHTDTQYF
CDR3 DNA: TGTGCCATCAGTGAGGGCCACACAGATACGCAGTATTTT

CDR3 length: 17
clone size: .
V gene: TRBV19
J gene: TRBJ2-4
D gene: TRBD1
CDR3 protein: CASSESGQGLAKNIQYF
CDR3 DNA: TGTGCCAGTAGTGAATCTGGACAGGGTCTAGCCAAAAACATTCAGTACTTC

CDR3 length: 15
clone size: once
V gene: TRBV9
J gene: TRBJ2-5
D gene: TRBD2
CDR3 protein: CASSPRTSGSETQYF
CDR3 DNA: TGTGCCAGCAGCCCCAGGACTAGCGGGAGTGAGACCCAGTACTTC

CDR3 length: 16
clone size: .
V gene: TRBV19
J gene: TRBJ1-3
D gene: .
CDR3 protein: CASSIGNAYLWNTIYF
CDR3 DNA: TGTGCCAGTAGTATAGGTAACGCCTACCTTTGGAACACCATATATTTT

CDR3 length: 14
clone size: .
V gene: TRBV11-2
J gene: TRBJ1-5
D gene: .
CDR3 protein: CASSLTPSNQPQHF
CDR3 DNA: TGTGCCAGCAGCTTGACACCGAGTAATCAGCCCCAGCATTTT

CDR3 length: 13
clone size: .
V gene: TRBV5-4
J gene: TRBJ2-1
D gene: .
CDR3 protein: CASSWDSRMSEFF
CDR3 DNA: TGTGCCAGCAGCTGGGACTCTAGAATGAGTGAGTTCTTC

CDR3 length: 16
clone size: few
V gene: TRBV4-1
J gene: TRBJ1-5
D gene: .
CDR3 protein: CANRLQGSHSNQPQHF
CDR3 DNA: TGCGCCAACCGATTACAGGGATCCCATAGCAATCAGCCCCAGCATTTT

CDR3 length: 14
clone size: .
V gene: TRBV2
J gene: TRBJ1-1
D gene: .
CDR3 protein: CASSANFLGAEAFF
CDR3 DNA: TGTGCCAGCAGTGCAAATTTCCTTGGGGCTGAAGCTTTCTTT

CDR3 length: 13
clone size: few
V gene: TRBV5-4
J gene: TRBJ2-7
D gene: .
CDR3 protein: CASRAQESYEQYF
CDR3 DNA: TGTGCCAGCAGGGCTCAGGAGTCCTACGAGCAGTACTTC

CDR3 length: 13
clone size: .
V gene: TRBV11-2
J gene: TRBJ2-1
D gene: .
CDR3 protein: CATRQGESNEQFF
CDR3 DNA: TGTGCCACAAGGCAGGGAGAGTCTAATGAGCAGTTCTTC

CDR3 length: 16
clone size: few
V gene: TRBV7-9
J gene: TRBJ1-4
D gene: TRBD1
CDR3 protein: CASSLNMGTGGEKLFF
CDR3 DNA: TGTGCCAGCAGCTTAAATATGGGGACAGGCGGAGAAAAACTGTTTTTT

CDR3 length: 15
clone size: .
V gene: TRBV19
J gene: TRBJ2-2
D gene: .
CDR3 protein: CASSRTRGSTGELFF
CDR3 DNA: TGTGCCAGTAGTAGAACCAGGGGTTCCACCGGGGAGCTGTTTTTT

CDR3 length: 12
clone size: .
V gene: TRBV7-9
J gene: TRBJ1-5
D gene: .
CDR3 protein: CATEPGNQPQHF
CDR3 DNA: TGTGCCACCGAACCAGGTAATCAGCCCCAGCATTTT

CDR3 length: 13
clone size: .
V gene: TRBV29-1
J gene: TRBJ1-1
D gene: .
CDR3 protein: CSVVRDSNTEAFF
CDR3 DNA: TGCAGCGTTGTTAGGGATTCGAACACTGAAGCTTTCTTT

CDR3 length: 13
clone size: once
V gene: TRBV7-7
J gene: TRBJ2-5
D gene: .
CDR3 protein: CASSSSGKETQYF
CDR3 DNA: TGTGCTAGCAGCTCGTCTGGTAAAGAGACCCAGTACTTC

CDR3 length: 15
clone size: .
V gene: TRBV10-1
J gene: TRBJ2-2
D gene: .
CDR3 protein: CASRKTTKNTGELFF
CDR3 DNA: TGCGCCAGCAGGAAAACAACGAAGAACACCGGGGAGCTGTTTTTT

CDR3 length: 17
clone size: few
V gene: TRBV6-1
J gene: TRBJ1-2
D gene: TRBD1
CDR3 protein: CASSVDDRVGSYYGYTF
CDR3 DNA: TGTGCCAGCAGTGTTGACGACAGGGTTGGTTCGTACTATGGCTACACCTTC

CDR3 length: 10
clone size: few
V gene: TRBV28
J gene: TRBJ1-6
D gene: .
CDR3 protein: CASSRGPLHF
CDR3 DNA: TGTGCCAGCAGCCGAGGTCCCCTCCACTTT

CDR3 length: 13
clone size: once
V gene: TRBV19
J gene: TRBJ2-1
D gene: TRBD2
CDR3 protein: CASSLSGRNEQFF
CDR3 DNA: TGTGCCAGTAGCCTTAGCGGGAGGAATGAGCAGTTCTTC

CDR3 length: 14
clone size: once
V gene: TRBV27
J gene: TRBJ2-3
D gene: TRBD2
CDR3 protein: CASSLRRERDTQYF
CDR3 DNA: TGTGCCAGCAGTTTACGGCGGGAGCGAGATACGCAGTATTTT

CDR3 length: 17
clone size: .
V gene: TRBV28
J gene: TRBJ2-3
D gene: TRBD2
CDR3 protein: CASPPSGGVSSTDTQYF
CDR3 DNA: TGTGCCAGCCCGCCTAGCGGGGGGGTCTCTAGCACAGATACGCAGTATTTT